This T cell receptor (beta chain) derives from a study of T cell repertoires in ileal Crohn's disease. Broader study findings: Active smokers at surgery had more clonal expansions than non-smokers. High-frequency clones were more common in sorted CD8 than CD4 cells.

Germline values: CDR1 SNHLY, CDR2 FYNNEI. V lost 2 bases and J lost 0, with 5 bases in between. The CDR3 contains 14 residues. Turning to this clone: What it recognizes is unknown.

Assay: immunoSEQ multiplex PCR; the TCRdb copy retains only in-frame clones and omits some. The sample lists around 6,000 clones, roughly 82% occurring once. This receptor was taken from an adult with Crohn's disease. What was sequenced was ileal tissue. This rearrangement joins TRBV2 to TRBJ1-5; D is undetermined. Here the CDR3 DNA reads TGTGCCAGCAGTGAACAGTATAGCAATCAGCCCCAGCATTTT. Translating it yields CASSEQYSNQPQHF.